Following are 23 T cell receptor beta chains from one sample sequenced in a study of human T cells and chemical hapten exposure. The sample's time point: pre-sensitization, week 0. Treatment indicated: therapeutic diphenylcyclopropenone sensitization with weekly scalp DPC. MiXCR was run by TCRdb on the RACE reads, yielding one entry per CDR3 protein. The sample lists 50,000 to 65,000 distinct CDR3 sequences, about 9% occurring once. The sequencing used whole blood, collected in connection with sensitization to the hapten diphenylcyclopropenone (DPC). Receptors were obtained from a middle-aged woman with alopecia areata. Some clones in this sample may be carry-over from other donors' samples.

The chain uses TRBV6-7 and TRBJ2-7; 8 bases map to TRBD2. TRBV6-7 is noted as an ORF with a role that remains uncertain. The CDR3 runs to 17 residues. V was pared by 0 bases and J by 4 bases, with 11 bases of the junction left unmatched. The chain's CDR3 is CASSYSWVGLEFYEQYF. For the CDR3, the DNA is TGTGCCAGCAGTTACTCGTGGGTGGGACTAGAATTTTACGAGCAGTACTTC.

This clonotype was seen repeatedly, ten times or more. V and J are TRBV7-9 and TRBJ1-2, with 8 bases fitting TRBD1. The CDR3 consists of 14 residues. J gave up 8 bases and V 2 bases, and 7 bases lay outside the gene matches. Per germline, CDR1 SEHNR and CDR2 FQNEAQ (reference sequence). The CDR3 region is CASSLTQGAGGYTF. CDR3 bases: TGTGCCAGCAGCTTAACCCAGGGGGCTGGCGGCTACACCTTC. The full variable domain, its missing parts supplied by reference TRBV7-9 and TRBJ1-2, is DTGVSQNPRHKITKRGQNVTFRCDPISEHNRLYWYRQTLGQGPEFLTYFQNEAQLEKSRLLSDRFSAERPKGSFSTLEIQRTEQGDSAMYLCASSLTQGAGGYTFGSGTRLTVV.

The chain joins TRBV28 to TRBJ2-7, with 7 bases aligning to TRBD1. The CDR3 consists of 12 residues. V lost 2 bases to trimming and J lost 9 bases; unmatched junction nucleotides: 4. Germline V gene lookup returns CDR1 MDHEN and CDR2 SYDVKM. The CDR3 loop reads CASSLLNRGQYF. The CDR3 DNA is TGTGCCAGCAGTTTACTCAACAGGGGGCAGTACTTC. The full variable domain, rest sourced from reference TRBV28 and TRBJ2-7, is DVKVTQSSRYLVKRTGEKVFLECVQDMDHENMFWYRQDPGLGLRLIYFSYDVKMKEKGDIPEGYSVSREKKERFSLILESASTNQTSMYLCASSLLNRGQYFGPGTRLTVT.

This clonotype was picked up a small number of times. CDR3 in DNA: TGTGCCACTTCTAGCGGGGGGATCGAATTCTTC. This encodes CATSSGGIEFF. The chain couples TRBV11-2 to TRBJ2-1, with 11 bases matching TRBD2. The J segment lost 16 bases and the V segment lost 10 bases, leaving 9 bases of the junction unmatched. Germline values: CDR1 SGHAT, CDR2 FQNNGV. The CDR3 spans 11 residues. Looking up the rest from reference TRBV11-2 and TRBJ2-1 gives the full variable domain: EAGVAQSPRYKIIEKRQSVAFWCNPISGHATLYWYQQILGQGPKLLIQFQNNGVVDDSQLPKDRFSAERLKGVDSTLKIQPAKLEDSAVYLCATSSGGIEFFGPGTRLTVL.

The chain combines TRBV9 with TRBJ1-5; possibly TRBD1 for D (5 bases). The CDR3 sequence is 15 residues long. The germline CDR1 and CDR2 sequences are SGDLS and YYNGEE. Trimming cost V 2 bases and J 1 base, with 10 bases left between them. For the CDR3, the DNA is TGTGCCAGCAGCGTGGGGGTCGGGAGCAATCAGCCCCAGCATTTT. It is translated as CASSVGVGSNQPQHF.

The rearrangement uses TRBV12-3 or TRBV12-4 and TRBJ1-4; D gene uncertain. The V end was cut by 5 bases, the J end by 3 bases, with 22 bases between. The CDR3 consists of 18 residues. CDR3 sequence: CASSPLFPKGPSNEKLFF. CDR3 DNA: TGTGCCAGCAGTCCTCTATTCCCGAAAGGACCGTCTAATGAAAAACTGTTTTTT.

The V call is TRBV7-9, the J call TRBJ2-2; D is unclear. V was pared by 3 bases and J by 5 bases, with 16 bases between. The germline CDR1 and CDR2 sequences are SEHNR and FQNEAQ (reference sequence). This CDR3 spans 16 amino acids. CDR3 residues: CASSFRRNKGTGELFF. Here the CDR3 DNA reads TGTGCCAGCAGCTTCCGTCGAAACAAGGGAACCGGGGAGCTGTTTTTT.

This clonotype came up many times. This chain uses TRBV4-3 with TRBJ2-1; D is tentatively TRBD1 or TRBD2 (5 bases each). Germline CDR1 and CDR2: LGHNA and YSLEER. The V and J ends lost 8 bases and 4 bases respectively, with 15 bases between them. The CDR3 totals 14 residues. The CDR3 DNA reads as TGCGCCAGCGGGGGAGTCCCGGGGTACAATGAGCAGTTCTTC. This gives the protein CASGGVPGYNEQFF.

This clonotype has a count of ten or more. The CDR3 reads CASSPALGTDNEQFF. The CDR3 coding sequence is TGTGCCAGCAGCCCGGCTCTCGGGACAGACAATGAGCAGTTCTTC. The V call is TRBV2, the J call TRBJ2-1; 7 nucleotides line up with TRBD1. Germline V gives CDR1 SNHLY, CDR2 FYNNEI. Germline trimming cut 6 bases from V and 5 bases from J; bases unmatched to any gene: 10. The CDR3 totals 15 residues. Together with reference TRBV2 and TRBJ2-1, the CDR3 gives the full variable domain: EPEVTQTPSHQVTQMGQEVILRCVPISNHLYFYWYRQILGQKVEFLVSFYNNEISEKSEIFDDQFSVERPDGSNFTLKIRSTKLEDSAMYFCASSPALGTDNEQFFGPGTRLTVL.

This clonotype was observed at least ten times. The chain joins TRBV6-2 or TRBV6-3 to TRBJ1-5, with D possibly TRBD1 on 6 matching bases. V was trimmed by 0 bases and J by 2 bases, leaving 11 bases between them. Germline V lookup: CDR1 MNHEY, CDR2 SVGEGT. The CDR3 contains 16 residues. CDR3: CASSYSTGHRNQPQHF. The CDR3 DNA is TGTGCCAGCAGTTACTCGACGGGACATCGCAATCAGCCCCAGCATTTT.

This clonotype has a handful of counts. CDR3: CASEGGRAGGPEQFF. The DNA for the CDR3 is TGTGCCAGCGAGGGCGGGCGAGCGGGGGGGCCTGAGCAGTTCTTC. This rearrangement joins TRBV2 to TRBJ2-1, with 10 bases lining up with TRBD2. This CDR3 spans 15 amino acids. Trimming cost V 8 bases and J 9 bases; bases outside gene matches: 13. From germline, CDR1 is SNHLY and CDR2 FYNNEI.

This clonotype was observed a few times. The rearrangement links TRBV7-2 to TRBJ2-7; 8 nucleotides agree with TRBD1. V trimming: 0 bases; J trimming: 7 bases; junction bases outside the gene matches: 5. The CDR3 loop spans 14 amino acids. CDR1 and CDR2 from the germline V gene are SGHTA and FQGNSA. The CDR3 nucleotides read TGTGCCAGCAGCTTAGCTCAGGGGGCGTTTGAGCAGTACTTC. Translated, it gives CASSLAQGAFEQYF.

This chain links TRBV5-6 with TRBJ2-7; D is uncertain. Trimming left V 1 base short and J 3 bases short, with 14 bases between. Germline CDR1 reads SGHDT; CDR2 reads YYEEEE. The CDR3 is made up of 15 amino acids. CDR3 DNA sequence: TGTGCCAGCAGCTTGCTTGGATCGTCCCTCTACGAGCAGTACTTC. Its protein is CASSLLGSSLYEQYF.

Many counts were recorded for this clonotype. The chain employs TRBV10-3 and TRBJ2-7; tentative D call: TRBD2 (6 bases). CDR3 length equals 14 residues. Germline V gives CDR1 ENHRY, CDR2 SYGVKD. The V end lost 5 bases, the J end lost 5 bases, and 16 bases lay between the germline ends. CDR3 DNA sequence: TGTGCCATCAGTCCGGGACTGCCGGGGGACGAGCAGTACTTC. It specifies CAISPGLPGDEQYF.

This clonotype was observed at least ten times. This chain joins TRBV5-1 and TRBJ1-2, with D perhaps matching TRBD1 (5 bases). CDR3 size: 14 residues. Germline V lookup: CDR1 SGHRS, CDR2 YFSETQ. Trimming took 1 base from V and 5 from J, leaving 12 bases between them. The CDR3 protein is CASSLIGVEYGYTF. In DNA, the CDR3 is TGCGCCAGCAGCTTGATAGGGGTGGAGTATGGCTACACCTTC.

This clonotype was recorded many times. V usage is TRBV6-1 and J usage is TRBJ2-3; tentative D call: TRBD2 (7 bases). Per the germline V gene, CDR1 is MNHNS and CDR2 is SASEGT. This CDR3 comprises 15 residues. Trimming cost V 7 bases and J 0 bases, with 14 bases left between them. CDR3 loop: CASNVRGASTDTQYF. Here the CDR3 DNA reads TGTGCCAGCAACGTACGGGGGGCGAGCACAGATACGCAGTATTTT.

The J gene is TRBJ1-2, the V gene TRBV30; TRBD1 aligns across 12 bases. Trimming removed 3 bases from V and 7 bases from J; junction bases left unmatched: 9. Germline V gene data show CDR1 as GTSNPN and CDR2 as SVGIG (reference sequence). This CDR3 region has 15 residues. This chain's CDR3 is CAWSLAGQGAFGYTF. In nucleotides, the CDR3 is TGTGCCTGGAGCCTCGCGGGACAGGGGGCGTTTGGCTACACCTTC. Combining the CDR3 with reference TRBV30 and TRBJ1-2 gives the whole variable domain SQTIHQWPATLVQPVGSPLSLECTVEGTSNPNLYWYRQAAGRGLQLLFYSVGIGQISSEVPQNLSASRPQDRQFILSSKKLLLSDSGFYLCAWSLAGQGAFGYTFGSGTRLTVV.

The chain employs TRBV6-6 and TRBJ2-7; D is possibly TRBD1 (6 bases). The CDR3 is made up of 12 amino acids. V dropped 5 bases and J dropped 4 bases, with 9 bases sitting between them. Germline-derived CDR1 and CDR2 are MNHNY and SVGAGI (reference sequence). CDR3 coding DNA: TGTGCCAGCAGTGGACAGTCTTACGAGCAGTACTTC. It translates to CASSGQSYEQYF.

CDR3 DNA sequence: TGTGCCAGCAGCCCTTCCCAGGGTAGCGGCTACACCTTC. Amino acid sequence: CASSPSQGSGYTF. This chain joins TRBV7-3 and TRBJ1-2; possible D gene TRBD1, 5 bases. CDR1 is SGHTA and CDR2 is FQGTGA in the germline V gene. V was cut by 5 bases and J by 8 bases, with 15 bases left in between. The CDR3 consists of 13 residues. The variable domain in full, with the rest retrieved from reference TRBV7-3 and TRBJ1-2, is GAGVSQTPSNKVTEKGKYVELRCDPISGHTALYWYRQSLGQGPEFLIYFQGTGAADDSGLPNDRFFAVRPEGSVSTLKIQRTERGDSAVYLCASSPSQGSGYTFGSGTRLTVV.

This clonotype was seen at least ten times. The chain couples TRBV7-2 to TRBJ2-7; 10 nucleotides align to TRBD2. V dropped 2 bases and J dropped 2; count of bases not matched to a gene: 6. The CDR3 runs to 16 residues. From germline, CDR1 is SGHTA and CDR2 FQGNSA. This CDR3 is CASSLTSAGGPYEQYF. In DNA, the CDR3 is TGTGCCAGCAGCTTAACCTCAGCGGGGGGGCCCTACGAGCAGTACTTC.

The chain employs TRBV4-1 and TRBJ1-5; 8 bases are a match to TRBD1. The trim removed 4 bases at V and 0 bases at J, leaving 2 bases unmatched. The germline V gene has CDR1 MGHRA and CDR2 YSYEKL. This CDR3 contains 15 residues. The CDR3 sequence is CASSLDRGSNQPQHF. The CDR3 DNA reads as TGCGCCAGCAGCCTCGACAGGGGTAGCAATCAGCCCCAGCATTTT.

V is TRBV29-1 and J is TRBJ2-2, with a weak D call TRBD1 (6 bases). V was pared by 6 bases and J by 6 bases, with 17 bases between. The CDR3 loop spans 14 amino acids. The germline V gene encodes CDR1 SQVTM and CDR2 ANQGSEA. The CDR3 DNA is TGCAGCGTACCAGGGGAAGTTTGGCCCGGGGAGCTGTTTTTT. It specifies CSVPGEVWPGELFF.

Judged by abundance, this clonotype is medium-sized (0.01 to 0.1%). This chain joins TRBV7-2 and TRBJ2-7; D is unresolved. The CDR3 length is 13 residues. Per germline, CDR1 SGHTA and CDR2 FQGNSA. V was shortened by 5 bases and J by 4 bases, with 12 bases between the two germline ends. The CDR3 protein is CASSLNDGYEQYF. The CDR3 bases are TGTGCCAGCAGCCTAAACGACGGATACGAGCAGTACTTC.